The clone carrying this TCR beta chain was seen only once. Its antigen remains unidentified. Germline lookup yields CDR1 SGHNT and CDR2 YENEEA. There are 14 residues in the CDR3. V was pared by 0 bases and J by 8 bases, with 10 bases between. This specimen comes from a study of shared clonotypes between healthy human individuals. Findings and limits, study-wide: What rarefaction showed was incomplete sorted-subset sequencing despite large depth.

The method was immunoSEQ multiplex PCR; TCRdb's version includes in-frame clones alone and lacks a portion of them. Seen here are around 2.1 million clones, approximately 94% observed once, and the top ten hold roughly 0.13%. This TCR was sampled from a man aged 18 to 29 in good health. This rearrangement joins TRBV11-3 to TRBJ2-2; D might be TRBD1 or TRBD2, each matching 5 bases. The sample taken for sequencing was naive CD4+ T cells sorted from blood. The subset here: CD45RA+ positively selected. This chain's CDR3 is CASSLDGANGELFF. Here the CDR3 DNA reads TGTGCCAGCAGCTTAGACGGGGCGAATGGGGAGCTGTTTTTT.